Listed below are T cell receptor beta chains from one sample, sequenced in a study of T cell repertoires in ileal Crohn's disease. Sequenced by immunoSEQ multiplex PCR; TCRdb stores in-frame clones only, minus some. The sample consists of 2,000 to 2,500 clones, roughly 87% of them appearing once. The sample was ileal tissue. All receptors derive from an adult with Crohn's disease. Both conserved end residues are part of each CDR3. Fields, in order: V gene, CDR3 length, J gene, CDR3 protein.

V gene: TRBV11-2
CDR3 length: 13
J gene: TRBJ2-5
CDR3 protein: CASSWGGAETQYF

V gene: TRBV4-1
CDR3 length: 15
J gene: TRBJ1-1
CDR3 protein: CASSQDPWANTEAFF

V gene: TRBV5-4
CDR3 length: 14
J gene: TRBJ2-5
CDR3 protein: CASSPGVSQETQYF

V gene: TRBV6-6
CDR3 length: 15
J gene: TRBJ2-7
CDR3 protein: CASSSSGGPSYEQYF

V gene: TRBV10-3
CDR3 length: 15
J gene: TRBJ2-5
CDR3 protein: CAISEGTSPNEAQYF

V gene: TRBV2
CDR3 length: 16
J gene: TRBJ1-2
CDR3 protein: CASTSKGGAPNYGYTF

V gene: TRBV11-1
CDR3 length: 12
J gene: TRBJ2-7
CDR3 protein: CASSPEGYEQYF

V gene: TRBV10-3
CDR3 length: 12
J gene: TRBJ1-2
CDR3 protein: CAISDSGDGYTF

V gene: TRBV28
CDR3 length: 14
J gene: TRBJ2-7
CDR3 protein: CASHRLDRANEQYF

V gene: TRBV18
CDR3 length: 13
J gene: TRBJ1-1
CDR3 protein: CASSPTRDTEAFF

V gene: TRBV11-2
CDR3 length: 17
J gene: TRBJ1-3
CDR3 protein: CASSSSFGQASGNTIYF

V gene: TRBV5-4
CDR3 length: 16
J gene: TRBJ2-1
CDR3 protein: CASRRGASGGPNEQFF

V gene: TRBV4-3
CDR3 length: 16
J gene: TRBJ2-1
CDR3 protein: CASSQEPGLENNEQFF

V gene: TRBV27
CDR3 length: 14
J gene: TRBJ2-5
CDR3 protein: CASSLGGIQETQYF

V gene: TRBV7-9
CDR3 length: 15
J gene: TRBJ1-6
CDR3 protein: CASSSNDRFNSPLHF

V gene: TRBV13
CDR3 length: 11
J gene: TRBJ1-1
CDR3 protein: CASSFKTEAFF

V gene: TRBV29-1
CDR3 length: 15
J gene: TRBJ2-5
CDR3 protein: CSVGTSGGYQETQYF

V gene: TRBV4-2
CDR3 length: 16
J gene: TRBJ1-2
CDR3 protein: CASSQGTLEGAYGYTF

V gene: TRBV6-5
CDR3 length: 15
J gene: TRBJ1-1
CDR3 protein: CASSINWGRETVAFF

V gene: TRBV5-1
CDR3 length: 15
J gene: TRBJ2-7
CDR3 protein: CASSLGGDFSYEQYF

V gene: TRBV29-1
CDR3 length: 12
J gene: TRBJ2-3
CDR3 protein: CSVEQSTDTQYF

V gene: TRBV9
CDR3 length: 17
J gene: TRBJ2-5
CDR3 protein: CASSVGDLAGGIETQYF

V gene: TRBV30
CDR3 length: 14
J gene: TRBJ1-6
CDR3 protein: CAWALEGEGSPLHF

V gene: TRBV11-2
CDR3 length: 15
J gene: TRBJ2-1
CDR3 protein: CASSLDPSSYNEQFF

V gene: TRBV30
CDR3 length: 14
J gene: TRBJ1-1
CDR3 protein: CAWDPGQVNTEAFF

V gene: TRBV7-9
CDR3 length: 15
J gene: TRBJ2-5
CDR3 protein: CASSLAESPQETQYF

V gene: TRBV25-1
CDR3 length: 13
J gene: TRBJ1-1
CDR3 protein: CASSEYRGTEAFF

V gene: TRBV4-1
CDR3 length: 14
J gene: TRBJ2-3
CDR3 protein: CASSRDSSTDTQYF